This TCR beta chain comes out of a study of patients and donors after allogeneic stem cell transplantation. TCRdb redid the calling of the RT-PCR reads with MiXCR, one entry per CDR3 protein. The table records about 960,000 distinct CDR3 sequences, about a sixth of them present only once. Germline lookup yields CDR1 GTSNPN and CDR2 SVGIG (reference sequence). The CDR3 is 17 residues long. Between the trimmed V and J ends, which lost 0 bases and 2 bases, there was a span of 17 bases. The specimen was blood, either unsorted or a sorted T cell fraction (not recorded which). J is TRBJ2-1 and V is TRBV30, with a possible D match to TRBD1 (5 bases). This TCR derives from a human donor who was either an allogeneic HSCT recipient or a stem cell or donor lymphocyte infusion donor (not recorded which). It is not recorded whose cells these are; they may come from a transplant donor. CDR3 in amino acids: CAWSVTGPKDAYNEQFF. The CDR3 bases are TGTGCCTGGAGTGTAACAGGCCCGAAAGACGCCTACAATGAGCAGTTCTTC.